The clone carrying this T cell receptor beta chain was seen only a few times. The antigen remains undetermined. Losses at the gene ends were 5 bases for V and 3 bases for J; bases not matched to a gene: 3. The length of the CDR3 is 14 residues. Germline V CDR1 and CDR2: MNHEY, SVGAGI. The data are from a study of blood T cells in healthy people across ages. Study results and caveats: Comparison with aged donors showed that long-lived donors had more naive CD4+ cells and higher diversity. Unsorted PBMC input precluded a conclusive naive versus antigen-experienced comparison. While age rose, TCR beta diversity per million T cells dropped in a roughly linear way.

Next came a second PCR, run for about 6 to 12 cycles, which used a sample-barcoded 5' primer along with a J-beta primer mix. The template-switch adaptor, which had 12 random nucleotides, put a tag on each cDNA molecule. Each CDR3 protein is one row after TCRdb ran MiXCR on the 5' RACE reads. Among around 1,700,000 distinct CDR3 sequences listed, 28% were seen once. This receptor was identified in a woman aged 25 to 39 in good health. The chain couples TRBV6-5 to TRBJ2-1; 8 nucleotides line up with TRBD1. The sequencing input was blood. Written as DNA, the CDR3 is TGTGCCAGCAGTGAGGGGACAGGCTACAATGAGCAGTTCTTC. It codes for CASSEGTGYNEQFF.